This TCR beta chain stems from a study of cytomegalovirus exposure and HLA in healthy donors. The CDR3 runs to 14 residues. Trimming removed 3 bases from V and 5 bases from J, with 14 bases in between. The germline V gene encodes CDR1 MNHEY and CDR2 SVGAGI. Both 60 Vbeta primers and 13 Jbeta primers went into the PCR. Profiled with immunoSEQ multiplex PCR; TCRdb holds only in-frame clones, not every one. The repertoire includes some 160,000 clones, 78% of them detected once, and approximately 1.5% sits in the top ten. This clone is a singleton in its sample. The TCR sequence derives from a male donor in good health and CMV-seronegative. This chain uses TRBV6-5 with TRBJ2-7; D is ambiguous. The sequencing sample was made of PBMCs. CDR3 bases: TGTGCCAGCAGTTATAGCCAACGAGGTGACGAGCAGTACTTC. As protein: CASSYSQRGDEQYF.